This T cell receptor (beta chain) is from a study of response to subunit inactivated influenza vaccine. This clonotype has a handful of counts. Its antigen remains unknown. V lost 4 bases, J lost 0 bases, and 14 bases lay in between. Germline CDR1 and CDR2: SGHKS and YYEKEE (reference sequence). This CDR3 comprises 16 residues. Study findings and constraints: With each seasonal influenza vaccination, the authors suggested, few new T cells are recruited.

TCRdb reanalysed the RT-PCR reads using MiXCR and keeps one entry per CDR3 protein. The sample holds 750,000 to 850,000 distinct CDR3 sequences, roughly 20% seen once. Sequenced material: PBMCs from blood, taken 4 to 6 days after vaccination. The chain couples TRBV5-5 to TRBJ2-1, with D perhaps TRBD2 (5 bases). This sequence originates from a man over 45 who received an inactivated influenza vaccine. The CDR3 here is CASSPTAASSYNEQFF. The CDR3 coding sequence is TGTGCCAGCAGCCCAACAGCGGCAAGCTCCTACAATGAGCAGTTCTTC.